Here is one T cell receptor beta chain with its context. Germline CDR1 and CDR2: SGHNT and YENEEA. This CDR3 is 14 amino acids long. The V gene end was trimmed by 5 bases and the J gene end by 4 bases; junction bases not matched to a gene: 8. The sample is drawn from a study of T cell changes during pregnancy in multiple sclerosis. TCRdb keeps only in-frame clones here, not all; method: immunoSEQ multiplex PCR. The table shows about 79,000 clones, with 75% to 95% occurring only once. The receptor's source is a female donor with multiple sclerosis, enrolled in a pregnancy study. The V call is TRBV11-3, the J call TRBJ2-7, with TRBD2 identical over 7 bases. The sample was CD4+ T cells from peripheral blood mononuclear cells, taken in the second trimester of pregnancy. The CDR3 spells CASSVGTGLYEQYF. CDR3 DNA: TGTGCCAGCAGCGTGGGGACGGGACTATACGAGCAGTACTTC.